The 25 T cell receptor beta chains reported below all come from one sample, sequenced in a study of cytomegalovirus exposure and HLA in healthy donors. PCR employed 60 Vbeta and 13 Jbeta primers. This table comes from immunoSEQ multiplex PCR, and its TCRdb copy is limited to in-frame clones, with some not included. The data show 150,000 to 200,000 clones, about 81% seen once. The sample taken for sequencing was PBMCs. These receptors originate from a woman aged 25 to 45 in good health and CMV-seronegative.

J is TRBJ1-1 and V is TRBV6-5; 8 bases line up with TRBD1. Germline-derived CDR1 and CDR2 are MNHEY and SVGAGI. The V and J ends lost 9 bases and 0 bases, in that order; junction bases with no gene match: 3. The CDR3 spans 13 residues. The CDR3 region is CASNRGVNTEAFF. CDR3 coding DNA: TGTGCCAGTAACAGGGGGGTGAACACTGAAGCTTTCTTT.

CDR3 DNA: TGTGCCAGCAGCTTTAATCAGGGGTGGGATGGCTACACCTTC. Its translation: CASSFNQGWDGYTF. This chain connects TRBV13 to TRBJ1-2, with D possibly TRBD1 on 6 matching bases. The V and J ends lost 3 bases and 6 bases respectively, with 14 bases between them. CDR1 PRHDT and CDR2 FYEKMQ come from the germline V gene (reference sequence). The CDR3 runs 14 residues.

The chain has TRBV6-1 and TRBJ1-5, with D unclear. Germline loops: CDR1 MNHNS, CDR2 SASEGT. The CDR3 contains 15 residues. Trimming shortened V by 5 bases and J by 1 base, and 12 bases separated the two germline ends. CDR3 region: CASSSAGISNQPQHF. The DNA of the CDR3 is TGTGCCAGCAGTTCAGCGGGGATAAGCAATCAGCCCCAGCATTTT.

CDR3 nucleotide sequence: TGTGCCAGCAGCGTAGGGCAGGGGTTTTTTCAAAACACTGAAGCTTTCTTT. This sequence encodes CASSVGQGFFQNTEAFF. This rearrangement joins TRBV9 to TRBJ1-1; D might be TRBD1 (6 bases). V was trimmed by 0 bases and J by 2 bases, leaving 17 bases between them. The CDR3 totals 17 residues. In germline, CDR1 is SGDLS, CDR2 YYNGEE.

The J gene is TRBJ1-6, the V gene TRBV28; D possibly corresponds to TRBD1 (5 bases). The V end was cut by 3 bases, the J end by 7 bases, with 19 bases between. The CDR3 is 17 residues long. Looked up from germline, CDR1 is MDHEN and CDR2 is SYDVKM. CDR3 coding DNA: TGTGCCAGCAGTTTCTCACGGGTGGCAGACAGAAATTCACCCCTCCACTTT. Residues: CASSFSRVADRNSPLHF.

The sample holds a few counts of this clone. The chain is built from TRBV10-1 and TRBJ2-7; 8 nucleotides agree with TRBD2. After removal of 2 bases from V and 6 bases from J, the junction contained 9 bases not matched to a gene. Germline V gene lookup returns CDR1 WNHNN and CDR2 SYGVQD (reference sequence). This CDR3 comprises 15 residues. CDR3 coding DNA: TGCGCCAGCAGTGAGATGGCTAGCAGCGGGGGCGAGCAGTACTTC. Amino acid sequence: CASSEMASSGGEQYF.

V usage is TRBV15 and J usage is TRBJ2-1; 11 positions match TRBD2. V lost 5 bases, J lost 1 base, and 13 bases stayed unmatched. The germline V gene has CDR1 LNHNV and CDR2 YYDKDF (reference sequence). The CDR3 covers 19 residues. CDR3 amino acids: CATSAHKLAGGKSYNEQFF. CDR3 nucleotide sequence: TGTGCCACCAGCGCTCACAAGCTAGCGGGAGGAAAATCCTACAATGAGCAGTTCTTC.

This chain links TRBV10-3 with TRBJ1-3; D may be TRBD1 (6 bases). The V gene's germline CDR1 is ENHRY and CDR2 SYGVKD. Between the trimmed V and J ends, which lost 6 bases and 0 bases, there was a span of 12 bases. This CDR3 is built from 15 residues. CDR3 sequence reads: CAIRPGHRSGNTIYF. The CDR3 region has the DNA TGTGCCATCAGACCGGGACACCGCTCTGGAAACACCATATATTTT.

V usage is TRBV28 and J usage is TRBJ2-7; 8 bases match TRBD2. With V trimmed by 5 bases and J by 3 bases, 9 bases remained unmatched. CDR1 MDHEN and CDR2 SYDVKM come from the germline V gene. The CDR3 length is 15 residues. Written as DNA, the CDR3 is TGTGCCAGCAGTCCGGATCGCGCGGGGGGCTACGAGCAGTACTTC. Amino acids: CASSPDRAGGYEQYF. Drawing the rest from reference TRBV28 and TRBJ2-7, the complete variable domain is DVKVTQSSRYLVKRTGEKVFLECVQDMDHENMFWYRQDPGLGLRLIYFSYDVKMKEKGDIPEGYSVSREKKERFSLILESASTNQTSMYLCASSPDRAGGYEQYFGPGTRLTVT.

The count of this clone is one. V and J are TRBV4-3 and TRBJ2-3; 10 bases are shared with TRBD1. The V and J ends lost 0 bases and 4 bases, in that order; junction bases with no gene match: 7. The CDR3 totals 17 residues. Germline V CDR1 and CDR2: LGHNA, YSLEER. CDR3 sequence (DNA): TGCGCCAGCAGCCAAGAGGCGTCGGGGACAGGGGCAGATACGCAGTATTTT. It yields the protein CASSQEASGTGADTQYF.

This clone was recorded only once. V is TRBV10-3 and J is TRBJ1-5, with D tentatively TRBD1 (5 bases). V lost 4 bases and J 0 bases, leaving 10 bases between the germline ends. The CDR3 has 15 amino acids. Germline V lookup: CDR1 ENHRY, CDR2 SYGVKD. The DNA for the CDR3 is TGTGCCATCAGTGGGCAGGGTTTTAGCAATCAGCCCCAGCATTTT. Amino acids: CAISGQGFSNQPQHF.

The chain combines TRBV2 with TRBJ1-2; D is perhaps TRBD1 (6 bases). The CDR3 runs 15 residues. Germline V lookup: CDR1 SNHLY, CDR2 FYNNEI. Trimming removed 5 bases from V and 9 bases from J, with 22 bases in between. CDR3 coding DNA: TGTGCCAGCAGTTTTGGGCCGTTTCGACAGGCAAGCTACACCTTC. Its translation is CASSFGPFRQASYTF.

The rearrangement uses TRBV29-1 and TRBJ2-2; TRBD1 might be the D (5 bases). Germline V gives CDR1 SQVTM, CDR2 ANQGSEA. Deletions cut 8 bases from V and 1 base from J, with 14 bases between. This CDR3 comprises 14 residues. The CDR3 DNA reads TGCAGCTTCCGACAGACACTGAACACCGGGGAGCTGTTTTTT. Translation: CSFRQTLNTGELFF.

The chain recombines TRBV5-6 with TRBJ2-5; D is uncertain. Trimming shortened V by 4 bases and J by 4 bases, and 5 bases separated the two germline ends. Germline-derived CDR1 and CDR2 are SGHDT and YYEEEE. The CDR3 has 11 residues. The CDR3, as DNA: TGTGCCAGCAGCCTTCTAGAGACCCAGTACTTC. It is translated as CASSLLETQYF. Full variable domain (remainder filled in from reference TRBV5-6 and TRBJ2-5): DAGVTQSPTHLIKTRGQQVTLRCSPKSGHDTVSWYQQALGQGPQFIFQYYEEEERQRGNFPDRFSGHQFPNYSSELNVNALLLGDSALYLCASSLLETQYFGPGTRLLVL.

The chain combines TRBV9 with TRBJ2-7, with 9 bases aligning to TRBD2. Germline loops: CDR1 SGDLS, CDR2 YYNGEE. V was clipped by 0 bases and J by 4 bases; unmatched bases: 2. The CDR3 extends over 14 amino acids. CDR3 loop: CASSVGLAGYEQYF. For the CDR3, the DNA is TGTGCCAGCAGCGTAGGGCTAGCGGGATACGAGCAGTACTTC.

V and J are TRBV27 and TRBJ1-3, with TRBD1 identical over 7 bases. Germline CDR1 is MNHEY and CDR2 is SMNVEV (reference sequence). With 6 bases clipped from V and 4 bases from J, the junction kept 12 bases outside the gene matches. The CDR3 consists of 16 residues. CDR3 sequence: CASSRDRVASGNTIYF. The CDR3 DNA is TGTGCCAGCAGCAGAGACAGGGTGGCTTCCGGAAACACCATATATTTT.

A word on this clone: Germline and junction disagree at one end, which may indicate a read error. The genes are TRBV29-1 and TRBJ2-4; weak D call: TRBD1 (6 bases). Germline loops: CDR1 SQVTM, CDR2 ANQGSEA. This CDR3 comprises 15 residues. This chain's CDR3 is CSAETGYRAKNSQYF. CDR3 DNA: TGCAGCGCTGAAACAGGGTATAGGGCCAAAAACAGTCAGTACTTC.

The rearrangement joins TRBV6-5 to TRBJ1-1; D might be TRBD1 (5 bases). V was cut by 6 bases and J by 4 bases, with 15 bases left in between. The CDR3 has 14 amino acids. Germline V CDR1 and CDR2: MNHEY, SVGAGI. CDR3 in amino acids: CASRVGALSTEAFF. The CDR3 nucleotides read TGTGCCAGCAGAGTAGGGGCTCTGAGCACTGAAGCTTTCTTT.

V and J are TRBV2 and TRBJ2-7; 7 nucleotides agree with TRBD1. The CDR3 runs 13 residues. V lost 8 bases and J lost 2; bases outside the gene matches: 6. The V gene's germline CDR1 is SNHLY and CDR2 FYNNEI. CDR3 loop: CASLGTEAYEQYF. Written as DNA, the CDR3 is TGTGCCAGCCTGGGGACAGAGGCCTACGAGCAGTACTTC.

The genes are TRBV30 and TRBJ2-3; perhaps TRBD2 as D (6 bases). This CDR3 has 12 residues. The germline CDR1 and CDR2 sequences are GTSNPN and SVGIG (reference sequence). Between the trimmed V and J ends, which lost 4 bases and 4 bases, there was a span of 9 bases. In DNA, the CDR3 is TGTGCCTGGATGCGGGACTCAGATACGCAGTATTTT. The encoded protein is CAWMRDSDTQYF.

The chain combines TRBV27 with TRBJ1-2; 7 nucleotides align to TRBD1. V gave up 6 bases and J gave up 4 bases; unmatched junction bases: 17. Germline-derived CDR1 and CDR2 are MNHEY and SMNVEV (reference sequence). This CDR3 contains 17 residues. CDR3 loop: CASRTLGQARAGYGYTF. Here the CDR3 DNA reads TGTGCCAGCAGAACCTTAGGACAGGCGAGGGCAGGCTATGGCTACACCTTC.

The chain links TRBV10-3 to TRBJ2-7; TRBD1 matches at 8 bases. CDR3 length equals 14 residues. Trimming removed 6 bases from V and 7 bases from J; junction bases left unmatched: 11. Germline V gene sequence: CDR1 ENHRY, CDR2 SYGVKD. Here the CDR3 DNA reads TGTGCCATCAGGGAGGGCCAGGGGGCAGGGGAGCAGTACTTC. Translated, it gives CAIREGQGAGEQYF.

This clone came up a few times. The chain links TRBV16 to TRBJ2-3, with no clear D. V was cut by 2 bases and J by 2 bases, with 14 bases left in between. The CDR3 totals 16 residues. CDR1 is KGHSY and CDR2 is FQNENV in the germline V gene. CDR3 sequence (DNA): TGTGCCAGCAGCCAAGTTGACCAGAGGTCCACAGATACGCAGTATTTT. As protein: CASSQVDQRSTDTQYF.

Only a few counts were recorded for this clone. This chain connects TRBV6-5 to TRBJ2-7; tentative D call: TRBD1 (6 bases). The V and J ends lost 6 bases and 5 bases respectively, with 11 bases between them. This CDR3 comprises 12 residues. The V gene's germline CDR1 is MNHEY and CDR2 SVGAGI. CDR3 DNA: TGTGCCAGCAGAAACAGGGCCGACGAGCAGTACTTC. This gives the protein CASRNRADEQYF.

The chain employs TRBV21-1 and TRBJ2-7; TRBD1 reflects the table's D call only, with no check against the DNA. TRBV21-1 is a documented pseudogene. The CDR3 extends over 14 amino acids. This CDR3 reads CASSRDREVVEQYF. The DNA of the CDR3 is TGTGCCAGCAGCCGGGACAGGGAGGTCGTCGAGCAGTACTTC.